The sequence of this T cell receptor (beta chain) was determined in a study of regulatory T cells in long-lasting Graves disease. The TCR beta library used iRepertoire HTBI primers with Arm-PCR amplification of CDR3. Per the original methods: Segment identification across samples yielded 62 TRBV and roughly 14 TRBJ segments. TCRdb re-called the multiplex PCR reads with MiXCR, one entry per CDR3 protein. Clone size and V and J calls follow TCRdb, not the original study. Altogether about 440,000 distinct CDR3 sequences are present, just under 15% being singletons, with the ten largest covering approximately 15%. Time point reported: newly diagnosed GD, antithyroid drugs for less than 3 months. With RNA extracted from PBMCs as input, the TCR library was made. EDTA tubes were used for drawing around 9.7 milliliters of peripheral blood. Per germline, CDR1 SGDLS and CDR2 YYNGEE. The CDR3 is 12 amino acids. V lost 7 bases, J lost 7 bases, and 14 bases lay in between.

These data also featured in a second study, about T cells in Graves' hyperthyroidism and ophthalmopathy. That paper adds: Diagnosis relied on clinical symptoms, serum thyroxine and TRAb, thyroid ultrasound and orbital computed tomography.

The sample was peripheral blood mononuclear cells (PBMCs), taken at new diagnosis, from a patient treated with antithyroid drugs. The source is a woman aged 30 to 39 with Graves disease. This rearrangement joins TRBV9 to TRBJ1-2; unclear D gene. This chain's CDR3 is CASFTNGVGYTF. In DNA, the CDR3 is TGTGCCAGCTTCACGAACGGGGTTGGCTACACCTTC.